A single sample is the source of the 25 T cell receptor beta chains below, sequenced in a study of spatial heterogeneity in lung cancer. Whole-study results and caveats: The number of expanded tumor alpha and beta chains correlated with mutation number.

TCRdb analysed the 5' RACE reads with MiXCR anew, one entry per CDR3 protein. The table has 5,000 to 6,000 distinct CDR3 sequences, around an eighth seen once. Time point here: sample taken at primary tumor resection. Their cognate antigens are unknown. The sequencing used lung tumor tissue, collected at surgery. These receptors all come from a female donor with early-stage non-small cell lung cancer.

Relative to its sample, this clonotype is medium-sized. The chain links TRBV18 to TRBJ2-7; no definite D call. CDR1 is KGHSH, CDR2 LQKENI, per germline. The ends were cut back, 2 bases at V and 0 bases at J, with 5 bases in the middle. The CDR3 length is 13 residues. The CDR3 nucleotides are TGTGCCAGCTCACCAGCGAGCTCCTACGAGCAGTACGTC. Translating gives CASSPASSYEQYV.

In this sample, this clonotype is medium-sized. This chain joins TRBV6-5 and TRBJ2-1; 11 bases map to TRBD2. CDR1 is MNHEY and CDR2 is SVGAGI in the germline V gene. Unmatched junction bases numbered 13, after V lost 5 bases and J lost 7 bases. This CDR3 has 17 residues. CDR3 nucleotide sequence: TGTGCCAGCAGTAGACAACATCGGACTAGCGGGCGTAATGAGCAGTTCTTC. This encodes CASSRQHRTSGRNEQFF.

By sample fraction, this clonotype is medium-sized. The genes are TRBV28 and TRBJ2-4, with D perhaps TRBD2 (6 bases). The V end was cut by 8 bases, the J end by 1 base, with 18 bases between. Germline loops: CDR1 MDHEN, CDR2 SYDVKM. The CDR3 length is 16 residues. CDR3 nucleotide sequence: TGTGCCAGCTCAGTTCGGGGGTCGAGGGCCAAAAACATTCAGTACTTC. Protein product: CASSVRGSRAKNIQYF. Filled out from reference TRBV28 and TRBJ2-4, the complete variable domain reads DVKVTQSSRYLVKRTGEKVFLECVQDMDHENMFWYRQDPGLGLRLIYFSYDVKMKEKGDIPEGYSVSREKKERFSLILESASTNQTSMYLCASSVRGSRAKNIQYFGAGTRLSVL.

This clonotype was detected ten times or more. The germline gene is not matched at one end of the junction; a read error may be the cause. J is TRBJ2-7 and V is TRBV2; D is possibly TRBD1 (5 bases). The CDR3 sequence is 14 residues long. Germline V lookup: CDR1 SNHLY, CDR2 FYNNEI. The CDR3 DNA is TGTGCCAGCGGTGAAACAGGTTTTCCCTACGAGCAGTACTTC. Translation: CASGETGFPYEQYF.

In its sample, this clonotype ranks as medium-sized. The V and J genes are TRBV7-8 and TRBJ2-2; D is unresolved. V was cut by 5 bases and J by 8 bases, with 15 bases left in between. The germline gives CDR1 SGHVS, CDR2 FQNEAQ. CDR3 size: 14 residues. The CDR3 here is CASSHRRIGGELFF. The CDR3 region has the DNA TGTGCCAGCAGCCATAGAAGGATTGGAGGGGAGCTGTTTTTT.

In this sample, this clonotype is medium-sized (0.01 to 0.1%). The chain links TRBV29-1 to TRBJ2-1; 8 bases align to TRBD2. V lost 5 bases and J lost 3; bases outside the gene matches: 12. There are 16 residues in the CDR3. Germline CDR1 SQVTM, CDR2 ANQGSEA. The CDR3 nucleotides read TGCAGCGTTTTTCCCGGCGGGAGGTCCGTCTACAATGAGCAGTTCTTC. As protein: CSVFPGGRSVYNEQFF.

By share of the sample, this clonotype is medium-sized. The chain recombines TRBV7-8 with TRBJ2-2; TRBD2 matches 13 bases. The CDR3 consists of 16 residues. Germline CDR1 is SGHVS and CDR2 is FQNEAQ. Losses at the gene ends were 4 bases for V and 4 bases for J; bases not matched to a gene: 3. In DNA form, the CDR3 reads TGTGCCAGCAGCTCCCGGACTAGCGGGAGCACCGGGGAGCTGTTTTTT. The encoded protein is CASSSRTSGSTGELFF.

V gene TRBV12-3 or TRBV12-4 combines with J gene TRBJ2-2; a possible D gene is TRBD2 (6 bases). V gave up 5 bases and J gave up 4 bases, with 14 bases separating them. The CDR3 runs to 15 residues. CDR3: CASSPLGGSTGELFF. The CDR3 DNA is TGTGCCAGCAGTCCATTGGGGGGTAGCACCGGGGAGCTGTTTTTT.

This clonotype is classed as medium-sized. The chain recombines TRBV12-3 or TRBV12-4 with TRBJ1-1, with a weak D call TRBD1 (6 bases). The CDR3 length is 12 residues. The ends were cut back, 4 bases at V and 11 bases at J, with 14 bases in the middle. The CDR3 protein is CASSSGERGAFF. The CDR3 coding sequence is TGTGCCAGCAGTTCAGGGGAACGCGGCGCTTTCTTT.

In its sample, this clonotype was seen many times. CDR3 sequence (DNA): TGTGCCAGCAGTTCAATAGGTTGGTTAGGGACCGTTGAAAAACTGTTTTTT. This sequence encodes CASSSIGWLGTVEKLFF. The V gene is TRBV28, the J gene TRBJ1-4, with D tentatively TRBD1 (5 bases). CDR1 and CDR2 (germline): MDHEN, SYDVKM. The V gene lost 4 bases and the J gene lost 7 bases, with 22 bases spanning the gap. This CDR3 comprises 17 residues.

In its sample, this clonotype ranks as medium-sized. The gene calls are TRBV6-2 or TRBV6-3 and TRBJ2-1; 10 bases line up with TRBD2. There are 15 residues in the CDR3. Germline trimming cut 6 bases from V and 10 bases from J; bases unmatched to any gene: 12. Germline-derived CDR1 and CDR2 are MNHEY and SVGEGT. CDR3 nucleotides: TGTGCCAGCAGCCTTCCGGGACTAGCGAATCGAGAGCAGTTCTTC. Translating gives CASSLPGLANREQFF.

This clonotype was detected ten times or more. This rearrangement joins TRBV5-1 to TRBJ2-4; weak D call: TRBD1 (6 bases). This CDR3 region has 15 residues. Trimming pared 4 bases from V and 8 bases from J, leaving 19 bases between. CDR1 SGHRS and CDR2 YFSETQ come from the germline V gene. CDR3 nucleotide sequence: TGCGCCAGCAGCCGGGACATCGGTTGGCAGGACATTCAGTACTTC. The encoded protein is CASSRDIGWQDIQYF.

This clonotype was seen ten or more times. The chain uses TRBV5-1 and TRBJ2-3; a possible D gene is TRBD1 (6 bases). This CDR3 has 15 residues. CDR1 and CDR2 from the germline V gene are SGHRS and YFSETQ. The V end lost 2 bases, the J end lost 2 bases, and 12 bases lay between the germline ends. CDR3: CASSFGHRDTDTQYF. The DNA for the CDR3 is TGCGCCAGCAGCTTCGGGCACAGGGACACAGATACGCAGTATTTT.

This clonotype was detected many times. The chain employs TRBV10-2 and TRBJ2-1; D is unresolved. CDR1 WSHSY and CDR2 SAAADI come from the germline V gene. The V end was cut by 3 bases, the J end by 0 bases, with 12 bases between. This CDR3 comprises 16 residues. DNA for the CDR3: TGCGCCAGCAGTGATCCTCAGATCAGCTCCTACAATGAGCAGTTCTTC. Its translation is CASSDPQISSYNEQFF.

This clonotype has a count of ten or more. The chain couples TRBV7-9 to TRBJ1-2; no firm D call. V was pared by 6 bases and J by 13 bases, with 18 bases between. Germline lookup yields CDR1 SEHNR and CDR2 FQNEAQ (reference sequence). The CDR3 has 12 residues. The CDR3 reads CASSRIGEAGTF. CDR3 DNA: TGTGCCAGCAGTCGAATTGGGGAAGCTGGCACCTTC.

This clonotype is judged medium-sized. V gene TRBV7-9 combines with J gene TRBJ2-5; TRBD2 is a possible D gene (5 bases). V was clipped by 7 bases and J by 3 bases, with 12 bases between them. The CDR3 runs 13 residues. Germline V CDR1 and CDR2: SEHNR, FQNEAQ (reference sequence). CDR3 coding DNA: TGTGCCAGCATACGGGCCGGGGAAGAGACCCAGTACTTC. Translating it yields CASIRAGEETQYF.

This clonotype counts as medium-sized. V usage is TRBV10-1 and J usage is TRBJ2-1, with a possible D match to TRBD2 (5 bases). Germline V CDR1 and CDR2: WNHNN, SYGVQD (reference sequence). Trimming took 3 bases from V and 11 from J, leaving 14 bases between them. The CDR3 has 13 amino acids. The DNA for the CDR3 is TGCGCCAGCAGTGATCGGGGTACAATGAAGCAGTTCTTC. It yields the protein CASSDRGTMKQFF.

In its sample, this clonotype was seen a few times. The rearrangement links TRBV18 to TRBJ2-7, with D unresolved. In germline, CDR1 is KGHSH, CDR2 LQKENI. The CDR3 sequence is 16 residues long. V was cut by 0 bases and J by 0 bases, with 12 bases left in between. The DNA of the CDR3 is TGTGCCAGCTCACCACCGTCAATCCCGTACTCCTACGAGCAGTACTTC. It yields the protein CASSPPSIPYSYEQYF.

There are many counts of this clonotype. The chain couples TRBV7-9 to TRBJ2-4; no firm D call. The germline V gene has CDR1 SEHNR and CDR2 FQNEAQ (reference sequence). This CDR3 region has 12 residues. V was cut by 5 bases and J by 7 bases, with 9 bases left in between. The CDR3 reads CASSGRENIQYF. DNA for the CDR3: TGTGCCAGCAGCGGCAGAGAGAACATTCAGTACTTC.

In this sample, this clonotype is medium-sized (0.01 to 0.1%). The chain has TRBV12-3 or TRBV12-4 and TRBJ1-2, with D unclear. The V end lost 6 bases, the J end lost 2 bases, and 16 bases lay between the germline ends. CDR3 size: 15 residues. The CDR3 sequence is CASSNTRTANYGYTF. CDR3 nucleotides: TGTGCCAGCAGCAATACTCGGACGGCAAACTATGGCTACACCTTC.

This clonotype rates as large (0.1 to 1%). The chain couples TRBV28 to TRBJ2-1, with 14 bases that match TRBD2. This CDR3 has 17 amino acids. Trimming took 5 bases from V and 7 from J; bases not matched to a gene: 10. Looked up from germline, CDR1 is MDHEN and CDR2 is SYDVKM. The chain's CDR3 is CASSPGLAGAGRNEQFF. CDR3 DNA sequence: TGTGCCAGCAGTCCGGGACTAGCGGGAGCAGGGAGGAATGAGCAGTTCTTC.

As concerns this clonotype: An end of the junction does not agree with germline; a read error may underlie this. The chain has TRBV10-3 and TRBJ2-1; the D gene is possibly TRBD1 (5 bases). Germline V gene lookup returns CDR1 ENHRY and CDR2 SYGVKD. CDR3 length: 12 amino acids. As DNA, the CDR3 is TGTGCCATCAGTGAAATAAGGGGTGAGCAGTTGTTC. Encoded protein: CAISEIRGEQLF.

In its sample, this clonotype is medium-sized. The gene calls are TRBV27 and TRBJ2-3; perhaps TRBD1 as D (5 bases). CDR1 is MNHEY, CDR2 SMNVEV, per germline (reference sequence). The germline V and J ends were trimmed by 6 bases and 1 base, with 11 bases remaining between them. This CDR3 has 14 residues. Here the CDR3 reads CASRLQGGTDTQYF. Here the CDR3 DNA reads TGTGCCAGCAGATTGCAAGGGGGCACAGATACGCAGTATTTT.

This clonotype is termed medium-sized. The chain uses TRBV6-6 and TRBJ2-7; TRBD2 matches at 11 bases. After removal of 2 bases from V and 4 bases from J, the junction contained 7 bases not matched to a gene. Per germline, CDR1 MNHNY and CDR2 SVGAGI (reference sequence). The CDR3 totals 16 residues. Here the CDR3 DNA reads TGTGCCAGCAGTTACGGGGCTAGCGGGAGGCTTTACGAGCAGTACTTC. It codes for CASSYGASGRLYEQYF.

This clonotype was counted ten times or more. The chain combines TRBV20-1 with TRBJ2-1; 11 nucleotides line up with TRBD2. The germline gives CDR1 DFQATT, CDR2 SNEGSKA (reference sequence). The CDR3 has 14 amino acids. The J segment lost 8 bases and the V segment lost 5 bases, leaving 8 bases of the junction unmatched. CDR3 sequence (DNA): TGCAGTGCTCCGGGACTAGCGGCAAGGTATGAGCAGTTCTTC. Amino acid sequence: CSAPGLAARYEQFF.